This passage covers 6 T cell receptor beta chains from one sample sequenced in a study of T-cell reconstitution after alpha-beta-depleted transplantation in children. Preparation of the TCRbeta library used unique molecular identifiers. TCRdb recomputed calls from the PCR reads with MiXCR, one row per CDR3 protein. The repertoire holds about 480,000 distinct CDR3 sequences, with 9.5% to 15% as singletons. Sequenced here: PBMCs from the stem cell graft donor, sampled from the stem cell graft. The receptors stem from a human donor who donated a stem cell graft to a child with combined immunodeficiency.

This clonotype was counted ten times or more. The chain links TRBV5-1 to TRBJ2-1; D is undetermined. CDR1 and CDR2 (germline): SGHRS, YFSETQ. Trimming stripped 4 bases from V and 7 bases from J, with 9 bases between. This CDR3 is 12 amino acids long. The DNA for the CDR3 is TGCGCCAGCAGCACCGGTCGTAATGAGCAGTTCTTC. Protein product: CASSTGRNEQFF.

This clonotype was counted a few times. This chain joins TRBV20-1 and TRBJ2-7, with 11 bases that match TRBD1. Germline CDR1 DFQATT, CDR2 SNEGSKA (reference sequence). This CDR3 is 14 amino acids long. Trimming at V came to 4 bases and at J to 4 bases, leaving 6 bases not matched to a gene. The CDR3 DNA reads TGCAGTGCTAAGGGACAGGGGGTTCGGTACGAGCAGTACTTC. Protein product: CSAKGQGVRYEQYF.

The CDR3, as DNA: TGCGCCAGCAGCTTTGGGTGGGGCCGGAGATCGAGTGAGCAGTTCTTC. Protein: CASSFGWGRRSSEQFF. The V and J genes are TRBV5-1 and TRBJ2-1; the D gene is possibly TRBD1 (5 bases). The V end was cut by 2 bases, the J end by 9 bases, with 21 bases between. This CDR3 has 16 residues. Germline lookup yields CDR1 SGHRS and CDR2 YFSETQ.

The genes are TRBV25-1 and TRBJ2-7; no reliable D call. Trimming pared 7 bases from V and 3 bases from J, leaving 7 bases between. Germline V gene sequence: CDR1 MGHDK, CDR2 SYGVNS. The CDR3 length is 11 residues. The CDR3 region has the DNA TGTGCCAGCATGGGTAACTACGAGCAGTACTTC. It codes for CASMGNYEQYF.

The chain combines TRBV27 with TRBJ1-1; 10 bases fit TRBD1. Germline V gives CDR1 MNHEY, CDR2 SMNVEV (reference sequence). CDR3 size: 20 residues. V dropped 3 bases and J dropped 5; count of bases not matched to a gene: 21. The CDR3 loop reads CASSLGHPIFTGTGVTEAFF. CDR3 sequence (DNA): TGTGCCAGCAGTTTGGGTCATCCAATCTTTACTGGGACAGGGGTAACTGAAGCTTTCTTT.

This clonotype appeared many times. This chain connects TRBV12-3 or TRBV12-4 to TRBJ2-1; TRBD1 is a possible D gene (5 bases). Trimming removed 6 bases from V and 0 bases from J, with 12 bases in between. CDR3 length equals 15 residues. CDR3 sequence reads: CASRPTGDSYNEQFF. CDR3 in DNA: TGTGCCAGCAGACCCACAGGAGACTCCTACAATGAGCAGTTCTTC.